The clone carrying this T cell receptor beta chain was counted at least ten times. MiXCR, run by TCRdb on the 5' RACE reads, gives a single entry per CDR3 protein. Among 53,000 or so distinct CDR3 sequences listed, about 13% were seen once. The source of the sample is a study of neurological immune-mediated disorders. Trimming took 5 bases from V and 2 from J; bases not matched to a gene: 6. The CDR3 loop spans 15 amino acids. CDR1 is MNHEY and CDR2 is SVGAGI in the germline V gene. V is TRBV6-5 and J is TRBJ1-1; 9 bases line up with TRBD1. The sequencing sample was made of PBMCs. The sequence was obtained from a woman aged 55-69 years with HTLV-1-associated myelopathy (HAM/TSP). The CDR3 DNA follows: TGTGCCAGCAGTACAGACAGGGGGTCTAACACTGAAGCTTTCTTT. Its translation: CASSTDRGSNTEAFF.